This T cell receptor beta chain was profiled in a study of cytomegalovirus exposure and HLA in healthy donors. CDR1 and CDR2 (germline): SGHTS, YDEGEE. Trimming at V came to 4 bases and at J to 4 bases, leaving 4 bases not matched to a gene. This CDR3 is 13 amino acids long. It was with 60 Vbeta and 13 Jbeta primers that the PCR ran. Method: immunoSEQ multiplex PCR; TCRdb's copy keeps in-frame clones and lacks some. In the table there are around 150,000 clones, roughly 79% of which are singletons. The sequence was collected from a woman aged 25 to 39 in good health and CMV-seronegative. This chain joins TRBV5-8 and TRBJ1-2; 7 bases fit TRBD1. Specimen: PBMCs. CDR3 protein: CASSRQGSYGYTF. The CDR3 DNA follows: TGTGCCAGCAGCAGACAGGGTTCCTATGGCTACACCTTC.